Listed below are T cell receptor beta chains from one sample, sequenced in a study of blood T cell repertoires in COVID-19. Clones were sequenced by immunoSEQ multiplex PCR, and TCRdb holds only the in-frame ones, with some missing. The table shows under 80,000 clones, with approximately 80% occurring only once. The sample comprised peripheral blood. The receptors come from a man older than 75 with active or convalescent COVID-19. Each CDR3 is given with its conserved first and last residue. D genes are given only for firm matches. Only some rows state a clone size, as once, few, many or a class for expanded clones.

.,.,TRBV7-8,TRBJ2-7,CASSSSQDYEQYF,TGTGCCAGCAGCTCCTCACAGGATTACGAGCAGTACTTC
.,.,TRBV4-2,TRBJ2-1,CASSQERGSSYNEQFF,TGTGCCAGCAGCCAAGAACGAGGGAGCTCCTACAATGAGCAGTTCTTC
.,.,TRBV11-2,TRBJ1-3,CASSLDRGNTIYF,TGTGCCAGCAGCTTGGACAGAGGAAACACCATATATTTT
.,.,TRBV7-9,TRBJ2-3,CASSLGQMGGTDTQYF,TGTGCCAGCAGCTTAGGCCAGATGGGCGGCACAGATACGCAGTATTTT
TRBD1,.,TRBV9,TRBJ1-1,CASSSSTGFTEAFF,TGTGCCAGCAGCTCCTCGACAGGGTTCACTGAAGCTTTCTTT
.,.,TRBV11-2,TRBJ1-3,CASSFGQYGNTIYF,TGTGCCAGCAGCTTCGGACAGTACGGAAACACCATATATTTT
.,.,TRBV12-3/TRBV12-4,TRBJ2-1,CASSLGGYNEQFF,TGTGCCAGCAGTTTGGGGGGTTACAATGAGCAGTTCTTC
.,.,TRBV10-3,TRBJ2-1,CAISESTAGGTRVNEQFF,TGTGCCATCAGTGAGTCGACGGCTGGCGGGACGCGAGTCAATGAGCAGTTCTTC
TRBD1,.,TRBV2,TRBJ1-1,CASSVTGGDTEAFF,TGTGCCAGCAGTGTGACAGGGGGGGACACTGAAGCTTTCTTT
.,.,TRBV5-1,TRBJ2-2,CASRVAENTGELFF,TGCGCCAGCAGGGTAGCGGAGAACACCGGGGAGCTGTTTTTT
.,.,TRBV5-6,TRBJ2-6,CASSFYRAGANVLTF,TGTGCCAGCAGCTTCTACAGGGCTGGGGCCAACGTCCTGACTTTC
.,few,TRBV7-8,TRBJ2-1,CASSLGVGRGYNEQFF,TGTGCCAGCAGCTTAGGGGTAGGGAGGGGGTACAATGAGCAGTTCTTC
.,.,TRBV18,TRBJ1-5,CASSPGGAEFQPQHF,TGTGCCAGCTCACCAGGGGGGGCAGAATTTCAGCCCCAGCATTTT
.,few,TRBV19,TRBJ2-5,CASSGGWGETQYF,TGTGCCAGCTCCGGCGGGTGGGGAGAGACCCAGTACTTC
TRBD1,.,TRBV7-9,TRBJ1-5,CASSRQGDQQPQHF,TGTGCCAGCAGCCGACAGGGGGATCAGCAGCCCCAGCATTTT
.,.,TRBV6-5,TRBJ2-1,CASGKVYNEQFF,TGTGCCTCAGGGAAGGTCTACAATGAGCAGTTCTTC
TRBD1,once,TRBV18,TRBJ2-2,CASGTGANTGELFF,TGTGCCAGCGGGACAGGGGCTAACACCGGGGAGCTGTTTTTT